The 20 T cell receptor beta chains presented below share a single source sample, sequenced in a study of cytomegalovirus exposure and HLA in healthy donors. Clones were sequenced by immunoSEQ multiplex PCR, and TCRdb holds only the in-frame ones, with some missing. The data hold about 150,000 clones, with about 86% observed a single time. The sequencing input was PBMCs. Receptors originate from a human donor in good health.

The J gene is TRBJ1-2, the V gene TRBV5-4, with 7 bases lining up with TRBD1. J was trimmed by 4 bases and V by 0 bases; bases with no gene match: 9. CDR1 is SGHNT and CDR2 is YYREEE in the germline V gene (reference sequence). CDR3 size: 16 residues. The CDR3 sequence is CASSLAGTEHFYGYTF. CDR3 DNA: TGTGCCAGCAGCTTGGCCGGGACAGAGCATTTCTATGGCTACACCTTC. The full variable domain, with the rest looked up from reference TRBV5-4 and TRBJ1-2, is ETGVTQSPTHLIKTRGQQVTLRCSSQSGHNTVSWYQQALGQGPQFIFQYYREEENGRGNFPPRFSGLQFPNYSSELNVNALELDDSALYLCASSLAGTEHFYGYTFGSGTRLTVV.

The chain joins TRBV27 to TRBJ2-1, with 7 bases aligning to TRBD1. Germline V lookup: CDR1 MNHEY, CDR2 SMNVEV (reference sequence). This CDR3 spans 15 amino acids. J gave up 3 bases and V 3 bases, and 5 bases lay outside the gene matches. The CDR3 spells CASSLGTEFYNEQFF. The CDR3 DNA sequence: TGTGCCAGCAGTTTGGGGACAGAATTCTACAATGAGCAGTTCTTC.

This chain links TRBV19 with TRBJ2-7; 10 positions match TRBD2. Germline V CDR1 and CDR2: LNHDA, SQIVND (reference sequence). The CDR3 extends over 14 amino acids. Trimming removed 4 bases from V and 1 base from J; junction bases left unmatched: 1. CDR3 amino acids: CASSTSGGSYEQYF. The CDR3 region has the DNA TGTGCCAGTAGTACTAGCGGGGGTTCCTACGAGCAGTACTTC.

The CDR3 DNA follows: TGTGCCAGCAGCGCCCCCAAAAAGGACAGATCCTACAATGAGCAGTTCTTC. It codes for CASSAPKKDRSYNEQFF. This rearrangement joins TRBV9 to TRBJ2-1; the D gene is possibly TRBD1 (6 bases). The CDR3 is 17 residues long. Between the trimmed V and J ends, which lost 3 bases and 1 base, there was a span of 17 bases. CDR1 and CDR2 (germline): SGDLS, YYNGEE.

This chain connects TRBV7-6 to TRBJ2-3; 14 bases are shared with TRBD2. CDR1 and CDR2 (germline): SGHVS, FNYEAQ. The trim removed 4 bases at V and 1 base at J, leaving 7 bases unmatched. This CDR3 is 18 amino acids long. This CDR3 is CASSYGTSGRRGTDTQYF. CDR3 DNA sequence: TGTGCCAGCAGCTACGGGACTAGCGGGAGAAGGGGCACAGATACGCAGTATTTT.

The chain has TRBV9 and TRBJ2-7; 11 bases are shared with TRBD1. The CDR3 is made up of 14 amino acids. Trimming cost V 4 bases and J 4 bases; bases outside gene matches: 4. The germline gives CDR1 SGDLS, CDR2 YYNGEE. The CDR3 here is CASSFRDRGYEQYF. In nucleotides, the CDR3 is TGTGCCAGCAGCTTCCGGGACAGGGGGTACGAGCAGTACTTC.

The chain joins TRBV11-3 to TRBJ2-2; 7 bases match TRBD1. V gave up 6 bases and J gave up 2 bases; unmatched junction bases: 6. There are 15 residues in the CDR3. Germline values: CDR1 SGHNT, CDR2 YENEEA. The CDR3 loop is CASRPGGINTGELFF. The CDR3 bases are TGTGCCAGCAGACCAGGGGGTATAAACACCGGGGAGCTGTTTTTT.

CDR3 nucleotide sequence: TGTGCCAGCAGCCCGCGCCCGAACTCATATGCAACTAATGAAAAACTGTTTTTT. This translates into CASSPRPNSYATNEKLFF. The chain couples TRBV9 to TRBJ1-4; no definite D call. CDR1 and CDR2 (germline): SGDLS, YYNGEE. Trimming stripped 4 bases from V and 0 bases from J, with 19 bases between. This CDR3 comprises 18 residues. The full variable domain, with the rest looked up from reference TRBV9 and TRBJ1-4, is DSGVTQTPKHLITATGQRVTLRCSPRSGDLSVYWYQQSLDQGLQFLIQYYNGEERAKGNILERFSAQQFPDLHSELNLSSLELGDSALYFCASSPRPNSYATNEKLFFGSGTQLSVL.

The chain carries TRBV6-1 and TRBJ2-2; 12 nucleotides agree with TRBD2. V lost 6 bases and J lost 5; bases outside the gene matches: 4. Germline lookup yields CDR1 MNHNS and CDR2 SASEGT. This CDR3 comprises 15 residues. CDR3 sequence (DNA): TGTGCCAGCAGGGGGGGGACTAGCGGGACCGGGGAGCTGTTTTTT. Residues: CASRGGTSGTGELFF.

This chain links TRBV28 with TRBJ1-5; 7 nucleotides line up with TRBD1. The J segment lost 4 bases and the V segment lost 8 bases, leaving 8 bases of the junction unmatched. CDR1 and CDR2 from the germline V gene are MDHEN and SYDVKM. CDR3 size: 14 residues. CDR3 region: CASSRGQQNQPQHF. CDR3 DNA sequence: TGTGCCAGCTCAAGGGGACAGCAAAATCAGCCCCAGCATTTT.

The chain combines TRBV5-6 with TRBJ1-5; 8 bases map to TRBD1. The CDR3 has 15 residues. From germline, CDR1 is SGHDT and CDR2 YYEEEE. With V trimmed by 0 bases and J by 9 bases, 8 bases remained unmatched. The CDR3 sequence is CASSLGTGTFAPQHF. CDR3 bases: TGTGCCAGCAGCTTGGGGACAGGGACATTCGCGCCCCAGCATTTT. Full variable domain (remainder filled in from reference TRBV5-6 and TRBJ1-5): DAGVTQSPTHLIKTRGQQVTLRCSPKSGHDTVSWYQQALGQGPQFIFQYYEEEERQRGNFPDRFSGHQFPNYSSELNVNALLLGDSALYLCASSLGTGTFAPQHFGDGTRLSIL.

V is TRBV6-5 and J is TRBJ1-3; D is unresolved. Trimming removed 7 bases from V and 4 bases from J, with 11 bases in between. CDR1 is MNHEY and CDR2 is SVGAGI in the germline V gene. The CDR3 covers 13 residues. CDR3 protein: CASTPRAGNTIYF. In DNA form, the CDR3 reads TGTGCCAGCACCCCAAGAGCGGGAAACACCATATATTTT.

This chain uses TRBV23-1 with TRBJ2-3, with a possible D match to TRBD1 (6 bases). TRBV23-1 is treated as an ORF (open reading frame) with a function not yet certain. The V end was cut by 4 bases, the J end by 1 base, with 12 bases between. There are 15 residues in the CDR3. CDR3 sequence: CASSPDRTCTDTQYF. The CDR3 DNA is TGCGCCAGCAGTCCCGACAGGACTTGCACAGATACGCAGTATTTT.

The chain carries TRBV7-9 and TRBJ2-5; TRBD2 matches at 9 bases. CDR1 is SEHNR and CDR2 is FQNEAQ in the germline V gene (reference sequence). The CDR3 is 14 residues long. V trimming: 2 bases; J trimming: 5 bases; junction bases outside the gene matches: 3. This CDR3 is CASSLRRGGETQYF. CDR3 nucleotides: TGTGCCAGCAGCTTAAGGCGGGGGGGCGAGACCCAGTACTTC. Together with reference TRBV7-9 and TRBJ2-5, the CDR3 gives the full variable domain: DTGVSQNPRHKITKRGQNVTFRCDPISEHNRLYWYRQTLGQGPEFLTYFQNEAQLEKSRLLSDRFSAERPKGSFSTLEIQRTEQGDSAMYLCASSLRRGGETQYFGPGTRLLVL.

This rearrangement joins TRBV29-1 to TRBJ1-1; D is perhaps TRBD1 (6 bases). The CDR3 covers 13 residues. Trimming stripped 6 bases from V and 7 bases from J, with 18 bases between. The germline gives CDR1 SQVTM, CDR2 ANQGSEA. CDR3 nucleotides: TGCAGCGTGACTCCACAGGGCACCGGTGAAGCTTTCTTT. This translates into CSVTPQGTGEAFF.

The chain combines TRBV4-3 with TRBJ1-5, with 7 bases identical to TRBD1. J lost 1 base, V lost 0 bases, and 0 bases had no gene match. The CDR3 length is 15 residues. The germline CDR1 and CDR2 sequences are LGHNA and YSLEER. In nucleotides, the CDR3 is TGCGCCAGCAGCCAAGAGACAGGGAGCAATCAGCCCCAGCATTTT. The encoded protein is CASSQETGSNQPQHF.

The CDR3 DNA reads as TGTGCCAGCAGAAAATCAATGACAGGGTTTGGGCAGTACTTC. Translated: CASRKSMTGFGQYF. This rearrangement joins TRBV13 to TRBJ2-7, with TRBD1 matching over 7 bases. Germline trimming cut 6 bases from V and 9 bases from J; bases unmatched to any gene: 14. This CDR3 region has 14 residues. Germline V gives CDR1 PRHDT, CDR2 FYEKMQ (reference sequence).

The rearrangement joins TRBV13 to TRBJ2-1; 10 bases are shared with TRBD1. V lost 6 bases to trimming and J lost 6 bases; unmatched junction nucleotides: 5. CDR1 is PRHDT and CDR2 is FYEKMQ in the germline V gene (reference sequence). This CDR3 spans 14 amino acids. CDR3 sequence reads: CASSFRTGGNEQFF. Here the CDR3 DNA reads TGTGCCAGCAGTTTCCGGACAGGGGGCAATGAGCAGTTCTTC.

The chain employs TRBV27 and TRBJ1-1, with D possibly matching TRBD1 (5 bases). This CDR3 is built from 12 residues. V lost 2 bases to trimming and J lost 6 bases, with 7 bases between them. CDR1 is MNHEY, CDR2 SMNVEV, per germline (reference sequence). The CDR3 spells CASSLGGAEAFF. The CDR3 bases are TGTGCCAGCAGTTTAGGGGGGGCTGAAGCTTTCTTT.

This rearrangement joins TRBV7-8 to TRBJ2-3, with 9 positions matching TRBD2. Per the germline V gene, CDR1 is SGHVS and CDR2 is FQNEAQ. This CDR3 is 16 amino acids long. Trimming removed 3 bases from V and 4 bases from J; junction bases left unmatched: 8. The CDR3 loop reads CASSFLGSSGADTQYF. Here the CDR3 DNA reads TGTGCCAGCAGCTTTTTAGGTTCTAGCGGGGCAGATACGCAGTATTTT.